Sequencing of this T cell receptor (beta chain) was carried out in a study of blood T cell repertoires in COVID-19. On the study more broadly: COVID-19 samples collected from the United States, Italy and Spain covered acute and convalescent phases. Nucleic acid was either cDNA or gDNA, and it came from T cells, B-cell-depleted T cells, or PBMCs.

Source study methods: Researchers report that nucleated cell counts were estimated from reference gene primer amplification. Sequenced by immunoSEQ multiplex PCR; TCRdb stores in-frame clones only, minus some. The DNA was the basis for D and trimming; V, J and clone size are from that table. The sample consists of roughly 260,000 clones, 80% to 90% of them appearing once. The CDR3 is made up of 16 amino acids. V gave up 5 bases and J gave up 6 bases; unmatched junction bases: 11. Germline assignment: CDR1 SGHAT and CDR2 FQNNGV. The sequenced sample consisted of peripheral blood. The rearrangement links TRBV11-2 to TRBJ2-1, with 9 bases matching TRBD1. This TCR came from a woman in her 70s with acute or convalescent COVID-19. The CDR3 loop reads CASSITPGQGSNEQFF. CDR3 DNA: TGTGCCAGCAGCATTACTCCGGGACAGGGATCCAATGAGCAGTTCTTC.